One and the same sample provided the 8 T cell receptor beta chains below, sequenced in a study of T cell responses to AZD1222 COVID-19 vaccine. The repertoire was sequenced with immunoSEQ multiplex PCR; TCRdb's copy has only in-frame clones and lacks some. This table holds 110,000 to 150,000 clones, 80% to 95% found once. Sequencing used peripheral blood, obtained on day 0 of AZD1222 vaccination. The origin of the receptors is an adult in good health.

The chain links TRBV29-1 to TRBJ1-5; 7 bases are shared with TRBD1. V trimming: 4 bases; J trimming: 4 bases; junction bases outside the gene matches: 7. Per the germline V gene, CDR1 is SQVTM and CDR2 is ANQGSEA. This CDR3 has 14 amino acids. CDR3 DNA sequence: TGCAGCGTTGCAGGGACAGCGTCTAATCAGCCCCAGCATTTT. Amino acids: CSVAGTASNQPQHF.

The chain joins TRBV7-2 to TRBJ2-1; D uncertain. Germline V lookup: CDR1 SGHTA, CDR2 FQGNSA. The V and J ends lost 5 bases and 0 bases respectively, with 14 bases between them. The CDR3 totals 16 residues. This CDR3 is CASSDHTESSYNEQFF. CDR3 DNA sequence: TGTGCCAGCAGCGACCACACCGAGAGCTCCTACAATGAGCAGTTCTTC.

The chain joins TRBV7-2 to TRBJ1-5; D is perhaps TRBD1 (5 bases). The length of the CDR3 is 13 residues. In germline, CDR1 is SGHTA, CDR2 FQGNSA. V shed 5 bases and J shed 11 bases, with 16 bases lying between them. This CDR3 is CASSPAGTMTQHF. CDR3 coding DNA: TGTGCCAGCAGCCCTGCGGGGACCATGACCCAGCATTTT.

The genes are TRBV12-5 and TRBJ1-2; possible D gene TRBD1, 6 bases. Looked up from germline, CDR1 is LGHNT and CDR2 is FRNRAP. The V end lost 7 bases, the J end lost 7 bases, and 13 bases lay between the germline ends. The CDR3 length is 12 residues. The CDR3 DNA sequence: TGTGCTAGTGCCCAAACAGGGCTTGGCTACACCTTC. Protein: CASAQTGLGYTF. Using reference TRBV12-5 and TRBJ1-2 for the parts outside the CDR3, the full variable domain is DARVTQTPRHKVTEMGQEVTMRCQPILGHNTVFWYRQTMMQGLELLAYFRNRAPLDDSGMPKDRFSAEMPDATLATLKIQPSEPRDSAVYFCASAQTGLGYTFGSGTRLTVV.

In its sample, this clone was seen once. The J gene is TRBJ1-5, the V gene TRBV7-9, with D perhaps TRBD1 (5 bases). The germline V and J ends were trimmed by 1 base and 0 bases, with 13 bases remaining between them. Germline values: CDR1 SEHNR, CDR2 FQNEAQ (reference sequence). The length of the CDR3 is 17 residues. Written as DNA, the CDR3 is TGTGCCAGCAGCTTAGGGACTAGGGACGGTAGCAATCAGCCCCAGCATTTT. Protein: CASSLGTRDGSNQPQHF.

The CDR3 DNA is TGTGCCAGCAGTGACACGGAAGGGCAGGAGCAGTACTTC. Protein product: CASSDTEGQEQYF. The chain carries TRBV6-4 and TRBJ2-7; D uncertain. V gave up 2 bases and J gave up 7 bases, with 12 bases separating them. Germline values: CDR1 MRHNA, CDR2 SNTAGT. CDR3 size: 13 residues.

The CDR3: CASSLAPGVVQPQHF. The CDR3 DNA is TGTGCCAGCAGCTTAGCGCCGGGGGTGGTTCAGCCCCAGCATTTT. V gene TRBV7-2 combines with J gene TRBJ1-5, with a tentative D call TRBD1 (5 bases). V gave up 0 bases and J gave up 6 bases, with 12 bases separating them. The V gene's germline CDR1 is SGHTA and CDR2 FQGNSA. The CDR3 spans 15 residues.

This clone was recorded only once. The chain links TRBV28 to TRBJ2-1; TRBD2 matches 10 bases. This CDR3 has 16 amino acids. Germline values: CDR1 MDHEN, CDR2 SYDVKM. V shed 9 bases, J shed 5 bases, and the junction held 13 bases outside the gene matches. CDR3: CARAGGGLASHNEQFF. The CDR3 DNA sequence: TGTGCCAGGGCCGGGGGGGGACTAGCGTCTCACAATGAGCAGTTCTTC.